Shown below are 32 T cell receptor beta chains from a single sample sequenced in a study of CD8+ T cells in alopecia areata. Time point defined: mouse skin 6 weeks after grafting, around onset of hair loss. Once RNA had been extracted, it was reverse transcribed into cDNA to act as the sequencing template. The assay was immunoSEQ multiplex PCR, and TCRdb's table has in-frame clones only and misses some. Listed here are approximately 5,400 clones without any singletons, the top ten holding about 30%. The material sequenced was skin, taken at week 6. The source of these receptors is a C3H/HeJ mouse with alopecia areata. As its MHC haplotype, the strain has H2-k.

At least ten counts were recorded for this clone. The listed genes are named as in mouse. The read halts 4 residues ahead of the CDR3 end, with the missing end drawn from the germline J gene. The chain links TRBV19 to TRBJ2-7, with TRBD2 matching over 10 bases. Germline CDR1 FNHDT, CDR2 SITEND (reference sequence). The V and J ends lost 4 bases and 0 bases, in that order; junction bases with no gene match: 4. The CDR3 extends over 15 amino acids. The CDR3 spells CASSPDWGSSYEQYF. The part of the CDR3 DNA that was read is TGTGCCAGCAGTCCGGACTGGGGGAGCTCCTAT.

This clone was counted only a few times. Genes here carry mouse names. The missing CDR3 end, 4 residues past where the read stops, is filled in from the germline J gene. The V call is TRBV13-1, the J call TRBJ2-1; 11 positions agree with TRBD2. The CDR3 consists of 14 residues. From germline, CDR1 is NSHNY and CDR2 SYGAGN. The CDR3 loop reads CASSGLGGVAEQFF. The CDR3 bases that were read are TGTGCCAGCAGTGGACTGGGGGGGGTGGCT.

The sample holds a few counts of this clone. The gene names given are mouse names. The CDR3: CASSIEGSNTEVFF. Incomplete CDR3 DNA: TGTGCCAGCAGTATAGAGGGGTCAAACACA. This sequence joins TRBV19 and TRBJ1-1; TRBD1 might be the D (5 bases). The read is 4 residues too short to cover the CDR3 end, so that end is filled in from the germline J gene. This CDR3 region has 14 residues. From germline, CDR1 is FNHDT and CDR2 SITEND (reference sequence). The V end was cut by 0 bases, the J end by 0 bases, with 6 bases between.

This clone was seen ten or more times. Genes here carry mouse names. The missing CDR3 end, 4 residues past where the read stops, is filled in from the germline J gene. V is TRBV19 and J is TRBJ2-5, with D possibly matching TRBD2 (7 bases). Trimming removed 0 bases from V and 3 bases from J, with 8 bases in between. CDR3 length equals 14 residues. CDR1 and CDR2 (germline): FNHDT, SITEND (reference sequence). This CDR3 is CASSIEGGQDTQYF. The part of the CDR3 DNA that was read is TGTGCCAGCAGTATAGAGGGGGGGCAAGAC.

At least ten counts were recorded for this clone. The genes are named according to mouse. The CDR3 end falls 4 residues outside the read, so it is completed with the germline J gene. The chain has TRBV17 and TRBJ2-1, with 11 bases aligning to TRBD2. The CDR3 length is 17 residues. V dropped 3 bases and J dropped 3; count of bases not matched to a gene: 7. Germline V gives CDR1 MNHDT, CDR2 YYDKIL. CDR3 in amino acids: CASSSIAGTGGYAEQFF. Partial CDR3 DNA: TGTGCTAGCAGTAGTATAGCCGGGACTGGGGGCTATGCT.

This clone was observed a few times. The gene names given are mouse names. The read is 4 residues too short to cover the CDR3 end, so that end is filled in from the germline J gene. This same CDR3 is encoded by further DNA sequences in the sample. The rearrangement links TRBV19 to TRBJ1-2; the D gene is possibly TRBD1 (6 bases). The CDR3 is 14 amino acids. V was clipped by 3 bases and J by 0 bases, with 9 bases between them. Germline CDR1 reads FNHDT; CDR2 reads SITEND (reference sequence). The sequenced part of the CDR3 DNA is TGTGCCAGCAGTAGGGACACCTCAAACTCC. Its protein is CASSRDTSNS. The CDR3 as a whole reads CASSRDTSNSDYTF.

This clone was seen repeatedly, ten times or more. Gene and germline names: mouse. Here the CDR3 reads CTCSAPTGANTEVFF. Incomplete CDR3 DNA: TGCACCTGCAGTGCCCCGACAGGAGCAAACACA. V usage is TRBV1 and J usage is TRBJ1-1, with D perhaps TRBD1 (6 bases). With the read ending 4 residues before the CDR3 end, the germline J gene is used to fill in that end. CDR1 is NSQYPW and CDR2 is LRSPGD in the germline V gene (reference sequence). Trimming shortened V by 3 bases and J by 0 bases, and 11 bases separated the two germline ends. The CDR3 contains 15 residues.

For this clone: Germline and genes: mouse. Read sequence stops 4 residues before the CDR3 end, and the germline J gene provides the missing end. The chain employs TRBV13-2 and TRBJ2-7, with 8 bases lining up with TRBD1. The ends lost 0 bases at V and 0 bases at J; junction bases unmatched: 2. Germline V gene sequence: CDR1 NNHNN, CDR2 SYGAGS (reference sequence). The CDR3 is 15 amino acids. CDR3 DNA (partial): TGTGCCAGCGGTGATGCCGGACAGGGCTCCTAT. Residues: CASGDAGQGSY. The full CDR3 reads CASGDAGQGSYEQYF.

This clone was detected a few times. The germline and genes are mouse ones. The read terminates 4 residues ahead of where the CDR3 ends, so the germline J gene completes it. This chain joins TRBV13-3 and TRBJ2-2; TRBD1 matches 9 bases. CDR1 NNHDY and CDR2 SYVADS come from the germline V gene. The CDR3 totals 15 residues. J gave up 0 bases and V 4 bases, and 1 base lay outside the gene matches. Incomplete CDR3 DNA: TGTGCCAGCAGTCGGGACAGGGCAAACACCGGG. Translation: CASSRDRANTG. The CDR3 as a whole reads CASSRDRANTGQLYF.

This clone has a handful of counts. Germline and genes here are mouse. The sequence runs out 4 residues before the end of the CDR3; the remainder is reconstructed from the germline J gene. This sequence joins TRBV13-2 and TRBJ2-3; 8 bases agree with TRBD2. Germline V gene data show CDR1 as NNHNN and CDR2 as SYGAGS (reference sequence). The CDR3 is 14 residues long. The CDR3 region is CASGDSWGEETLYF. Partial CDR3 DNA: TGTGCCAGCGGTGATTCCTGGGGGGAAGAA.

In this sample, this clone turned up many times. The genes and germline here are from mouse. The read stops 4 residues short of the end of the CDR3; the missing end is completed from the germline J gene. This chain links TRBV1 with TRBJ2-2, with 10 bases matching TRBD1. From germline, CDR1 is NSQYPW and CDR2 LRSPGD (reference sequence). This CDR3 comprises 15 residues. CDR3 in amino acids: CTCSGRDRGNGQLYF. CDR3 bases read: TGCACCTGCAGTGGCCGGGACAGGGGAAACGGG.

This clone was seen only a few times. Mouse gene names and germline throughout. CDR3 loop: CASGLQGRKNSDYTF. The CDR3 bases that were read are TGTGCCAGCGGTCTTCAGGGGAGGAAAAACTCC. This chain connects TRBV13-2 to TRBJ1-2; D is possibly TRBD1 (6 bases). The missing CDR3 end, 4 residues past where the read stops, is filled in from the germline J gene. V lost 4 bases and J 1 base, leaving 14 bases between the germline ends. The CDR3 is 15 amino acids. The germline V gene encodes CDR1 NNHNN and CDR2 SYGAGS (reference sequence).

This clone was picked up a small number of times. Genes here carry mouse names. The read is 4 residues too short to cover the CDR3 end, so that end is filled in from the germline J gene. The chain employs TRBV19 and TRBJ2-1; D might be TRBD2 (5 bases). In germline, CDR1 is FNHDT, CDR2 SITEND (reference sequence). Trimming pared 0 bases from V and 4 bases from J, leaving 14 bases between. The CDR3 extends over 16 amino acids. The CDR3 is CASSIVLWALYAEQFF. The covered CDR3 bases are TGTGCCAGCAGTATAGTGCTCTGGGCCTTATATGCT.

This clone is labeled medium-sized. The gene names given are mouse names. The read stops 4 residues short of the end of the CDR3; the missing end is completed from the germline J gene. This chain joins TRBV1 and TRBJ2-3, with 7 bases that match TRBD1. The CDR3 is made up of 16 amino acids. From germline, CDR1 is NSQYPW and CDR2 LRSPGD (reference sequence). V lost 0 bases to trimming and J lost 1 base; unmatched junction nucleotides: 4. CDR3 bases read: TGCACCTGCAGTGCAGACACCGGACAGGGTGCAGAA. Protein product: CTCSADTGQGAE. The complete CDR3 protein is CTCSADTGQGAETLYF.

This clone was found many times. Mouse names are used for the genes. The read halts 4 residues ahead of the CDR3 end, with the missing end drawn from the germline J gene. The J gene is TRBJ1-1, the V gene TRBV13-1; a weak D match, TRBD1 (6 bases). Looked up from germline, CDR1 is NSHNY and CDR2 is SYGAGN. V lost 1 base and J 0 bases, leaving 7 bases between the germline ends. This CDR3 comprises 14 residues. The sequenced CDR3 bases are TGTGCCAGCAGTGATCAGGGGCCAAACACA. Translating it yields CASSDQGPNT. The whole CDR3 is CASSDQGPNTEVFF.

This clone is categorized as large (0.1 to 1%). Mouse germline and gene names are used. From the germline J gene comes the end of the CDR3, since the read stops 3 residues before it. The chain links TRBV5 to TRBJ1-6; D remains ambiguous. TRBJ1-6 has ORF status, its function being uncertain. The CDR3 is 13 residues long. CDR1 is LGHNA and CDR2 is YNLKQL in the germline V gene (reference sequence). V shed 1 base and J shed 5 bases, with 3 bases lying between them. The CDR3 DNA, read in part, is TGTGCCAGCAGCCAAGGGGATAATTCGCCC. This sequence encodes CASSQGDNSP. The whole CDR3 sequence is CASSQGDNSPLYF.

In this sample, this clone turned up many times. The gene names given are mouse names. The CDR3 bases that were read are TGTGCCAGCAGTGTAGGGGTCACCGGG. It yields the protein CASSVGVTG. The CDR3 in its entirety is CASSVGVTGQLYF. V is TRBV13-3 and J is TRBJ2-2; the D gene is possibly TRBD1 (5 bases). The CDR3 goes on 4 residues after the read ends, and that part is filled in from the germline J gene. The CDR3 is 13 residues long. CDR1 and CDR2 from the germline V gene are NNHDY and SYVADS. Trimming left V 3 bases short and J 4 bases short, with 7 bases between.

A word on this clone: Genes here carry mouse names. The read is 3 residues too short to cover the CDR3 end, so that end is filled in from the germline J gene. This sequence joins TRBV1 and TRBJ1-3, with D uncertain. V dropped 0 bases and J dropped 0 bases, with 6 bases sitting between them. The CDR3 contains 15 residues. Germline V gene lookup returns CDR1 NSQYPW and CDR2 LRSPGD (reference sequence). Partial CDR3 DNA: TGCACCTGCAGTGCAGACTGGGGTTCTGGAAATACG. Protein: CTCSADWGSGNT. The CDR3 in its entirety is CTCSADWGSGNTLYF.

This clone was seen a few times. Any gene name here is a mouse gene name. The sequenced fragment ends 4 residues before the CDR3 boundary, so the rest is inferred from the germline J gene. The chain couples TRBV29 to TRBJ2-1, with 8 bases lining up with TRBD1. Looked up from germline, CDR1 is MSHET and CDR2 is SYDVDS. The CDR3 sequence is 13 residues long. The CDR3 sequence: CASSSGGSSEQFF. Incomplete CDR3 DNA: TGTGCTAGCAGTTCAGGGGGCTCCTCT.

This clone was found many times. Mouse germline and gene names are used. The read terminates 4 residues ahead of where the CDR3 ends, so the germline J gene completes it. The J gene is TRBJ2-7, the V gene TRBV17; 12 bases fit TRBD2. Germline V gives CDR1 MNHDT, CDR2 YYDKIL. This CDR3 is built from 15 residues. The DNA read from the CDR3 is TGTGCTAGCAGTAGCGTGACTGGGGGGGCGCAT. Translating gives CASSSVTGGAH. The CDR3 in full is CASSSVTGGAHEQYF.

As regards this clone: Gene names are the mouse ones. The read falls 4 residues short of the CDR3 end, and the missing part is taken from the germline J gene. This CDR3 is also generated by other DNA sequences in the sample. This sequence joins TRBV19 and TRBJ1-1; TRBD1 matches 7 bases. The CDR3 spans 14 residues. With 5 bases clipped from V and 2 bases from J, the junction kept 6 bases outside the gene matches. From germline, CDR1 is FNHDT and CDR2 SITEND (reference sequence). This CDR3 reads CASSRDRVNTEVFF. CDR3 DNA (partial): TGTGCCAGCAGCCGGGACAGAGTTAACACA.

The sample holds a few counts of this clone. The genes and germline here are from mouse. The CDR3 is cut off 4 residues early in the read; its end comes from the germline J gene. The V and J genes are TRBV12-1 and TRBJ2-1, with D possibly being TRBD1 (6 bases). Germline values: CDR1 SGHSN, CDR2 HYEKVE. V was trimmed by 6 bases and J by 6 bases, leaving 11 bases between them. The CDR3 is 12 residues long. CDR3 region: CASKGRGAEQFF. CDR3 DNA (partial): TGTGCCAGCAAGGGCAGGGGTGCT.

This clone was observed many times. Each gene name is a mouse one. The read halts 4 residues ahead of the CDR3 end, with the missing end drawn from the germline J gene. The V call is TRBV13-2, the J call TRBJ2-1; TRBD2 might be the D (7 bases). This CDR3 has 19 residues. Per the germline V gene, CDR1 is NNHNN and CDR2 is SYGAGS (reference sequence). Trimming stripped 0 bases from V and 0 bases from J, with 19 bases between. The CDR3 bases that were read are TGTGCCAGCGGTGATGCTGGATGGGTGGGGGGCCTTAACTATGCT. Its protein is CASGDAGWVGGLNYA. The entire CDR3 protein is CASGDAGWVGGLNYAEQFF.

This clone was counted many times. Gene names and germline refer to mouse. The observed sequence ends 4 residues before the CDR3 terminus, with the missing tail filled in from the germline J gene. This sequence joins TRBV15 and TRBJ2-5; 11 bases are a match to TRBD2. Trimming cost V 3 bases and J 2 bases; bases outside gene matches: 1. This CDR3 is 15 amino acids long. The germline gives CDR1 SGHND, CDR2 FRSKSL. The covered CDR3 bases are TGTGCCAGCAGTTTGGGACTGGGGGTCCAAGAC. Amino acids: CASSLGLGVQD. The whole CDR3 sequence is CASSLGLGVQDTQYF.

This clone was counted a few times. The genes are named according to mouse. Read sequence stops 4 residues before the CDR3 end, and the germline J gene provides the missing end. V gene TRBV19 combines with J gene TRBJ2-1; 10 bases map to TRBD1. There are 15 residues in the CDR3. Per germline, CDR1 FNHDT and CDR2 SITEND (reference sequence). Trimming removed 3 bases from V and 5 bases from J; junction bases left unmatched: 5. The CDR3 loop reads CASSTLGTGDAEQFF. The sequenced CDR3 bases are TGTGCCAGCAGTACCCTCGGGACAGGGGATGCT. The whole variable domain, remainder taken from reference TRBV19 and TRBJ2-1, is GGIITQTPKFLIGQEGQKLTLKCQQNFNHDTMYWYRQDSGKGLRLIYYSITENDLQKGDLSEGYDASREKKSSFSLTVTSAQKNEMAVFLCASSTLGTGDAEQFFGPGTRLTVL.

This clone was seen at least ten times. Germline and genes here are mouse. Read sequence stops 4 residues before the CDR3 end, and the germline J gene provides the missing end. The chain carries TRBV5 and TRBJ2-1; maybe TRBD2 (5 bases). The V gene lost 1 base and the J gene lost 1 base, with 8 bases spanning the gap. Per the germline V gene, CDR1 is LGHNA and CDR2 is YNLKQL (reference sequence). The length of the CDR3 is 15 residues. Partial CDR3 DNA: TGTGCCAGCAGCCAAGGAATGGGGAACTATGCT. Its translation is CASSQGMGNYA. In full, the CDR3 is CASSQGMGNYAEQFF.

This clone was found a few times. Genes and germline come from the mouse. The covered CDR3 bases are TGTGCCAGCAGTAGGGACAGTGCAAACACA. Its translation is CASSRDSANT. The entire CDR3 is CASSRDSANTEVFF. J is TRBJ1-1 and V is TRBV19, with 7 positions matching TRBD1. Read data end 4 residues before the CDR3 end; the end is taken from the germline J gene. The CDR3 runs to 14 residues. Per germline, CDR1 FNHDT and CDR2 SITEND (reference sequence). V was clipped by 3 bases and J by 0 bases; unmatched bases: 2.

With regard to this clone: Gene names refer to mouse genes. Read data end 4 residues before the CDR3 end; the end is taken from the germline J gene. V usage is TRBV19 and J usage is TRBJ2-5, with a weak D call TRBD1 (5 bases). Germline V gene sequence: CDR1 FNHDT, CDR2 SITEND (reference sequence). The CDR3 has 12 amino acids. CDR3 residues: CASSIQGDTQYF. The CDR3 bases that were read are TGTGCCAGCAGTATACAGGGAGAC. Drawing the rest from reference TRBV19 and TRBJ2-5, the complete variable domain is GGIITQTPKFLIGQEGQKLTLKCQQNFNHDTMYWYRQDSGKGLRLIYYSITENDLQKGDLSEGYDASREKKSSFSLTVTSAQKNEMAVFLCASSIQGDTQYFGPGTRLLVL.

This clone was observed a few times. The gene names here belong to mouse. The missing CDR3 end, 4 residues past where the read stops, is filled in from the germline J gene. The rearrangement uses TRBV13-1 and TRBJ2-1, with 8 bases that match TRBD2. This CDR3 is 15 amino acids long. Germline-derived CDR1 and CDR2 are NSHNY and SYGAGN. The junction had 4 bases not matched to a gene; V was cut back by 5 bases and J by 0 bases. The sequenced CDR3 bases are TGTGCCAGCAGAAGACTGGGGTTTAACTATGCT. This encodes CASRRLGFNYA. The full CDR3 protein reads CASRRLGFNYAEQFF.

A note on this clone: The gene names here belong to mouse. The sequenced CDR3 bases are TGTGCCAGCAGCCAAGATAACTGGGGGAGCTCCTAT. Its protein is CASSQDNWGSSY. The CDR3 in full is CASSQDNWGSSYEQYF. J is TRBJ2-7 and V is TRBV5; 8 bases are shared with TRBD2. Coverage ceases 4 residues before the CDR3 finishes, and the germline J gene fills in the end. The germline V gene encodes CDR1 LGHNA and CDR2 YNLKQL (reference sequence). Germline trimming cut 0 bases from V and 0 bases from J; bases unmatched to any gene: 4. The CDR3 spans 16 residues.

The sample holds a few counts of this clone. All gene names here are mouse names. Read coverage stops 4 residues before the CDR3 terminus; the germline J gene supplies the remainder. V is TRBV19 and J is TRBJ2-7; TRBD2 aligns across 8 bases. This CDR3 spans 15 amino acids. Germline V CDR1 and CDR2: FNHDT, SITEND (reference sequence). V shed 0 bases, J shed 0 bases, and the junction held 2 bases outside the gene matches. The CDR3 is CASSIATGDSYEQYF. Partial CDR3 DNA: TGTGCCAGCAGTATAGCGACTGGGGACTCCTAT. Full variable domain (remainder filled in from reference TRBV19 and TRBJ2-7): GGIITQTPKFLIGQEGQKLTLKCQQNFNHDTMYWYRQDSGKGLRLIYYSITENDLQKGDLSEGYDASREKKSSFSLTVTSAQKNEMAVFLCASSIATGDSYEQYFGPGTRLTVL.

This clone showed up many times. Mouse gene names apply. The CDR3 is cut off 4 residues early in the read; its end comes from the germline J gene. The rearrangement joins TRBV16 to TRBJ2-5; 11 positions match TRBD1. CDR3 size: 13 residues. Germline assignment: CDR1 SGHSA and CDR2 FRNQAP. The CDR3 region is CASRDRGGDTQYF. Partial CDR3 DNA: TGTGCAAGCCGGGACAGGGGGGGAGAC.